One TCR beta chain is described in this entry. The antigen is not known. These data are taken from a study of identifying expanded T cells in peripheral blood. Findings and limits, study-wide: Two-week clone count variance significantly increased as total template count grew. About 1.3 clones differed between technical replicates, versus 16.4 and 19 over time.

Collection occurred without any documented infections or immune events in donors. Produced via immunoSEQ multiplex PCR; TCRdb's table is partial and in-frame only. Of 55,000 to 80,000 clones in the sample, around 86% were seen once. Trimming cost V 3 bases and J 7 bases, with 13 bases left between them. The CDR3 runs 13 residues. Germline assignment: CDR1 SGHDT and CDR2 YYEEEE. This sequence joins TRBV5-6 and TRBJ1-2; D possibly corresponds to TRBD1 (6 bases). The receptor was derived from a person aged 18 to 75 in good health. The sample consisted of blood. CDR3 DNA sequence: TGTGCCAGCAGCTGGGGGGGCGTGGGTGGCTACACCTTC. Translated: CASSWGGVGGYTF.